This T cell receptor (beta chain) was found in a study of blood T cells in healthy people across ages. A second PCR, run for roughly 6 to 11 cycles, used a sample-barcoded 5' primer plus a J-beta primer mix. TCRdb re-derived calls from the 5' RACE reads in MiXCR, one entry per CDR3 protein. The data hold 650,000 to 800,000 distinct CDR3 sequences, with around 45% observed a single time. Per sample, at least 6 micrograms of total RNA were extracted. This clonotype was seen once. The germline gene is not matched at one end of the junction; a read error may be the cause. The sequence was obtained from a man aged 55 to 70 in good health. The sequenced sample was blood.

The CDR3 loop is CACSFQQGVSGELFF. The CDR3 DNA is TGTGCCTGCAGTTTTCAACAGGGGGTATCCGGGGAGCTGTTTTTT. The rearrangement uses TRBV12-3 or TRBV12-4 and TRBJ2-2, with TRBD1 identical over 8 bases. This CDR3 is built from 15 residues.